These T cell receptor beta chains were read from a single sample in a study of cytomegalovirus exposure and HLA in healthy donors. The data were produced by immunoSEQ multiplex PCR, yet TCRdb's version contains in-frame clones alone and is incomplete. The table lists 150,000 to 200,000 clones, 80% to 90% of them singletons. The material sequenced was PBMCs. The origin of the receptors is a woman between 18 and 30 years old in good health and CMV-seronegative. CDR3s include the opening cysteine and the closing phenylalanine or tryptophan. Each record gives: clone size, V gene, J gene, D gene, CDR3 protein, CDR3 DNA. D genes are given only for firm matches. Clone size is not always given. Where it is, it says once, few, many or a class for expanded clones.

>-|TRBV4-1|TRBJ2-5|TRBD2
CASSPPSGGASQETQYF
TGCGCCAGCAGCCCTCCTTCCGGGGGGGCTAGCCAAGAGACCCAGTACTTC
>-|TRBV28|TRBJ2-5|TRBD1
CASSFLVTGGALETQYF
TGTGCCAGCAGTTTTCTCGTGACAGGGGGCGCGTTGGAGACCCAGTACTTC
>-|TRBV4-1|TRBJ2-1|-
CASSQDLIRAGLRGNEQFF
TGCGCCAGCAGCCAAGACCTCATAAGAGCGGGCCTTAGGGGAAATGAGCAGTTCTTC
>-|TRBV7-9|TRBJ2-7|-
CASSSGTYEQYF
TGTGCCAGCAGCTCAGGGACCTACGAGCAGTACTTC
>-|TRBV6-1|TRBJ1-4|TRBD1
CASSGRTGYNEKLFF
TGTGCCAGCAGTGGACGGACAGGGTATAATGAAAAACTGTTTTTT
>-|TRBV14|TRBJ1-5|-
CASSDPRGINSNQPQHF
TGTGCCAGCAGCGACCCCCGGGGGATCAATAGCAATCAGCCCCAGCATTTT
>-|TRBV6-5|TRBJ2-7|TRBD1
CASSDRVYEQYF
TGTGCCAGCAGTGACAGGGTCTACGAGCAGTACTTC
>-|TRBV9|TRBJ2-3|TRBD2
CASSVEASGGAYTQYF
TGTGCCAGCAGCGTAGAGGCTAGCGGGGGGGCCTATACGCAGTATTTT
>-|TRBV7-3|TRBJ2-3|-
CASSPGGLSTDTQYF
TGTGCCAGCAGCCCGGGGGGCCTAAGCACAGATACGCAGTATTTT
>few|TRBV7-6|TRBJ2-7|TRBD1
CASSLKGTGISSYEQYF
TGTGCCAGCAGCTTGAAGGGGACAGGGATAAGCTCCTACGAGCAGTACTTC
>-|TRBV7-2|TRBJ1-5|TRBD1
CASSLGTGGHQPQHF
TGTGCCAGCAGCTTAGGGACAGGGGGCCATCAGCCCCAGCATTTT
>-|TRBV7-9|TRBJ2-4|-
CASSLALSRQKNIQYF
TGTGCCAGCAGCTTAGCGCTCAGTCGACAGAAAAACATTCAGTACTTC
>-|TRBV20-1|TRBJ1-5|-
CSAGPGGQHF
TGCAGTGCGGGCCCGGGAGGTCAGCATTTT
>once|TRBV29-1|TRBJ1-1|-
CSVRREAEAFF
TGCAGCGTCCGCAGGGAGGCTGAAGCTTTCTTT
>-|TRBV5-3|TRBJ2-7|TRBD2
CAIITIFTSGCYEQYF
TGTGCCATCATCACCATTTTTACTAGCGGGTGCTACGAGCAGTACTTC
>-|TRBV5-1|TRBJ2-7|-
CASSLEGGISYEQYF
TGCGCCAGCAGCTTGGAAGGAGGGATCTCCTACGAGCAGTACTTC
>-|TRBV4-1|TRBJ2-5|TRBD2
CASSQPGLHEQYF
TGCGCCAGCAGCCAACCGGGACTACATGAGCAGTACTTC
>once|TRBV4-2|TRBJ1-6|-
CASRVPGRHSPLHF
TGTGCCAGCAGGGTTCCGGGTCGGCATTCACCCCTCCACTTT
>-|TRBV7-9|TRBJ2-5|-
CASSLGAEMAETQYF
TGTGCCAGCAGCTTGGGGGCAGAGATGGCAGAGACCCAGTACTTC
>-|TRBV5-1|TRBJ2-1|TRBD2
CASSETSGRIGDEQFF
TGCGCCAGCAGCGAGACTAGCGGGAGAATCGGCGATGAGCAGTTCTTC
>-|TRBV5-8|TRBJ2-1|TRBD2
CASSTLAGILSYNEQFF
TGTGCCAGCAGCACACTAGCGGGGATCCTCTCCTACAATGAGCAGTTCTTC
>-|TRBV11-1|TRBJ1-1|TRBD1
CASSLSGTGVMNTEAFF
TGTGCCAGCAGCCTATCCGGGACAGGGGTTATGAACACTGAAGCTTTCTTT
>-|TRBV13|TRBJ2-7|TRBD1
CASSLAGTGGYEQYF
TGTGCCAGCAGCTTAGCCGGGACAGGGGGTTACGAGCAGTACTTC
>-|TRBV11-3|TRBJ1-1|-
CASSLKSLMNTEAFF
TGTGCCAGCAGCTTAAAATCCTTAATGAACACTGAAGCTTTCTTT
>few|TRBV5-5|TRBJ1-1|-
CASSLMGATSEAFF
TGTGCCAGCAGCCTGATGGGGGCGACGTCTGAAGCTTTCTTT
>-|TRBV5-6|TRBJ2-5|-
CASSLGPLGVQETQYF
TGTGCCAGCAGCTTGGGGCCCCTCGGGGTCCAAGAGACCCAGTACTTC
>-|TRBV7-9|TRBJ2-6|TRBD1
CASSTPGQGASGANVLTF
TGTGCCAGCAGCACACCGGGACAGGGGGCGTCTGGGGCCAACGTCCTGACTTTC
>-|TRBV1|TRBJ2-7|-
CTSSPAFWWRDFYEQYF
TGCACCAGCAGCCCCGCTTTTTGGTGGCGGGATTTCTACGAGCAGTACTTC
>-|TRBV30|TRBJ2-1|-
CAWSNPSMWWEQFF
TGTGCCTGGAGTAATCCTAGCATGTGGTGGGAGCAGTTCTTC
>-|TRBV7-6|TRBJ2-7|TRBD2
CASSPTSGRAYEQYF
TGTGCCAGCAGCCCCACTAGCGGGAGGGCCTACGAGCAGTACTTC
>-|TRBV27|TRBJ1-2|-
CASSLFGGGGYTF
TGTGCCAGCAGTTTATTCGGGGGAGGTGGCTACACCTTC
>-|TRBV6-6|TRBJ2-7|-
CASSYVGTSYEQYF
TGTGCCAGCAGTTACGTGGGGACTTCCTACGAGCAGTACTTC
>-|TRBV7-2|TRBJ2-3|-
CASSPRFRTGTDTQYF
TGTGCCAGCAGCCCAAGATTTCGGACTGGCACAGATACGCAGTATTTT